Listed below are T cell receptor beta chains from one sample, sequenced in a study of T cells after yellow fever vaccination. TCRdb processed the 5' RACE reads anew with MiXCR; each CDR3 protein has one entry. The sample includes 500,000 to 550,000 distinct CDR3 sequences, 21% of them seen just once. The material sequenced was PBMCs, taken about 20 days after the first yellow fever vaccination. These receptors were taken from a man between 18 and 35 years old who received the YFV17D yellow fever vaccine. Each CDR3 is given with its conserved first and last residue. Each record gives: clone size, J gene, V gene, D gene, CDR3 protein, CDR3 DNA. A D gene is named only where the DNA matches it firmly. Clone size is stated in some rows and not others, as once, few, many or a class when expanded.

clone_size: few; j_call: TRBJ2-3; v_call: TRBV6-5; d_call: TRBD1; cdr3_aa: CASSYSGGLTDTQYF; cdr3_nt: TGTGCCAGCAGTTACTCAGGGGGCCTCACAGATACGCAGTATTTT
clone_size: .; j_call: TRBJ1-6; v_call: TRBV7-9; d_call: .; cdr3_aa: CASTHGEMGSPLHF; cdr3_nt: TGTGCCAGCACCCACGGGGAAATGGGGTCACCCCTCCACTTT
clone_size: .; j_call: TRBJ2-1; v_call: TRBV20-1; d_call: .; cdr3_aa: CSANLNEQFF; cdr3_nt: TGCAGTGCCAATCTCAATGAGCAGTTCTTC
clone_size: few; j_call: TRBJ2-5; v_call: TRBV24-1; d_call: TRBD1; cdr3_aa: CATSDPDRGIRETQYF; cdr3_nt: TGTGCCACCAGTGATCCGGACAGGGGAATAAGAGAGACCCAGTACTTC
clone_size: .; j_call: TRBJ2-5; v_call: TRBV3-1; d_call: .; cdr3_aa: CASSPQGSGTQYF; cdr3_nt: TGTGCCAGCAGCCCTCAGGGGTCGGGGACCCAGTACTTC
clone_size: few; j_call: TRBJ1-1; v_call: TRBV7-2; d_call: .; cdr3_aa: CASSRVWLSTEAFF; cdr3_nt: TGTGCCAGCAGCCGGGTTTGGTTAAGCACTGAAGCTTTCTTT
clone_size: .; j_call: TRBJ1-1; v_call: TRBV18; d_call: TRBD1; cdr3_aa: CASSMDRDTEAFF; cdr3_nt: TGTGCCAGCTCAATGGACAGGGACACTGAAGCTTTCTTT
clone_size: few; j_call: TRBJ1-5; v_call: TRBV14; d_call: .; cdr3_aa: CASSFRTGYSNQPQHF; cdr3_nt: TGTGCCAGCAGCTTTCGGACGGGATATAGCAATCAGCCCCAGCATTTT
clone_size: .; j_call: TRBJ1-3; v_call: TRBV7-2; d_call: .; cdr3_aa: CASSLEGGAGNTIYF; cdr3_nt: TGTGCCAGCAGCTTAGAGGGCGGAGCGGGAAACACCATATATTTT
clone_size: few; j_call: TRBJ2-2; v_call: TRBV6-1; d_call: .; cdr3_aa: CASSRGTGANTGELFF; cdr3_nt: TGTGCCAGCTCCCGAGGGACGGGGGCGAACACCGGGGAGCTGTTTTTT
clone_size: few; j_call: TRBJ2-7; v_call: TRBV12-3/TRBV12-4; d_call: TRBD2; cdr3_aa: CASSLGLAEAYEQYF; cdr3_nt: TGTGCCAGCAGTTTAGGGCTAGCGGAGGCCTACGAGCAGTACTTC
clone_size: .; j_call: TRBJ1-1; v_call: TRBV3-1; d_call: TRBD1; cdr3_aa: CASSQQGAGRTEAFF; cdr3_nt: TGTGCCAGCAGCCAACAGGGGGCAGGACGGACTGAAGCTTTCTTT
clone_size: .; j_call: TRBJ2-7; v_call: TRBV4-3; d_call: .; cdr3_aa: CASSQDTTYEQYF; cdr3_nt: TGCGCCAGCAGCCAAGATACCACCTACGAGCAGTACTTC
clone_size: many; j_call: TRBJ1-6; v_call: TRBV7-9; d_call: TRBD1; cdr3_aa: CASSFHDRENSPLHF; cdr3_nt: TGTGCCAGCAGCTTCCATGACAGGGAGAATTCACCCCTCCACTTT